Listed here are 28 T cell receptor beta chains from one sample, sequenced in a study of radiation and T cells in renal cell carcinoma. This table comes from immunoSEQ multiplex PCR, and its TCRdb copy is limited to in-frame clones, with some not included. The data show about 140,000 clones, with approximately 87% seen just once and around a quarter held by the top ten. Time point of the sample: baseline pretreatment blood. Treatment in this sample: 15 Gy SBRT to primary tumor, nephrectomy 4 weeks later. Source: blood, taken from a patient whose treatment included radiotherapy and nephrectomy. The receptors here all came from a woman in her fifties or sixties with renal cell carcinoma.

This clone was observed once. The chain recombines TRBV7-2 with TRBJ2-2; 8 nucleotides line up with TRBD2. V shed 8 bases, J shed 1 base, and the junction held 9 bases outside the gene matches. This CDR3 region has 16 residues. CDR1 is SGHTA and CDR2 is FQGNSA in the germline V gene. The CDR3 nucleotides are TGTGCCAGCCGACCCCCCGGGGGGGAGAACACCGGGGAGCTGTTTTTT. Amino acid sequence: CASRPPGGENTGELFF. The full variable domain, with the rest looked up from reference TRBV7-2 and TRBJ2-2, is GAGVSQSPSNKVTEKGKDVELRCDPISGHTALYWYRQSLGQGLEFLIYFQGNSAPDKSGLPSDRFSAERTGGSVSTLTIQRTQQEDSAVYLCASRPPGGENTGELFFGEGSRLTVL.

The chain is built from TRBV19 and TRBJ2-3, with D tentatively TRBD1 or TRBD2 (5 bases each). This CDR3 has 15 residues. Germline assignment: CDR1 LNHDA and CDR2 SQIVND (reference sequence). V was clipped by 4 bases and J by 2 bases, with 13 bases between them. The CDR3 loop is CASSTPGTSTDTQYF. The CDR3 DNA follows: TGTGCCAGTAGTACCCCGGGGACCTCCACAGATACGCAGTATTTT.

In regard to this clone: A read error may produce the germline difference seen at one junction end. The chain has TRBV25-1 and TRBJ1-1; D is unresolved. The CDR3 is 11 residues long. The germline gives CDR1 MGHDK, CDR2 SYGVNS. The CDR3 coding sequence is TGTGCCAGCAGTGAAGGTTCTGAGGCTTTCTTT. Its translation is CASSEGSEAFF.

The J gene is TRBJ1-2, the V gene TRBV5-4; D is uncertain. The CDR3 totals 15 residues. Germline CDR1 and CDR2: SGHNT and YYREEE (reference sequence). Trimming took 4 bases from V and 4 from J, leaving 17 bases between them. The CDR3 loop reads CASSHRQVRGYGYTF. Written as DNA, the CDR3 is TGTGCCAGCAGCCACCGTCAGGTGCGGGGCTATGGCTACACCTTC.

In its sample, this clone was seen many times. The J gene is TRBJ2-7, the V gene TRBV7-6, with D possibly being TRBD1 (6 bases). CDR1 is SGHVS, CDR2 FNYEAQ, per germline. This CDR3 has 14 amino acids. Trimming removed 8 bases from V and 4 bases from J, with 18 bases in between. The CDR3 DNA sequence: TGTGCCAGCGCCCCCCCCGGCAGGGGATACGAGCAGTACTTC. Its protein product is CASAPPGRGYEQYF.

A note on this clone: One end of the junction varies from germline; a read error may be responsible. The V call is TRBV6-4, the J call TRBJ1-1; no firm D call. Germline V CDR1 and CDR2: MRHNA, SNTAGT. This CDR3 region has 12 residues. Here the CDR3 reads CASSDFSGEAFF. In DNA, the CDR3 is TGTGCCAGCAGCGACTTTTCGGGTGAAGCTTTCTTT.

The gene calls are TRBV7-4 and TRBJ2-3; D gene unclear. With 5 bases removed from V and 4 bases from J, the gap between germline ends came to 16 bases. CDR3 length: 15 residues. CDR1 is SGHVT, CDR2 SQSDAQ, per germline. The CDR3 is CASSTSIPRPDTQYF. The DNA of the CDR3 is TGTGCCAGCAGCACCTCAATTCCCCGCCCAGATACGCAGTATTTT.

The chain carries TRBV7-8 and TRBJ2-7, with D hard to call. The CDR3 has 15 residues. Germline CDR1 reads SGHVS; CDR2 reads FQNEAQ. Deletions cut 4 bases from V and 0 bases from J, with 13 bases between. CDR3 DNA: TGTGCCAGCAGCTACCCCGGACGGGCCTCCTACGAGCAGTACTTC. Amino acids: CASSYPGRASYEQYF.

As DNA, the CDR3 is TGCGCCAGCAGCCCCGACTTCTCTGGAAACACCATATATTTT. Translated: CASSPDFSGNTIYF. The rearrangement uses TRBV5-1 and TRBJ1-3; D call uncertain. Germline V gives CDR1 SGHRS, CDR2 YFSETQ. V was shortened by 4 bases and J by 0 bases, with 8 bases between the two germline ends. This CDR3 is 14 amino acids long. Looking up the rest from reference TRBV5-1 and TRBJ1-3 gives the full variable domain: KAGVTQTPRYLIKTRGQQVTLSCSPISGHRSVSWYQQTPGQGLQFLFEYFSETQRNKGNFPGRFSGRQFSNSRSEMNVSTLELGDSALYLCASSPDFSGNTIYFGEGSWLTVV.

CDR3 DNA: TGTGCCATCGGCGTGGGGGGCTCGAACACCGGGGAGCTGTTTTTT. As protein: CAIGVGGSNTGELFF. The chain couples TRBV10-3 to TRBJ2-2, with D perhaps matching TRBD1 or TRBD2 (6 bases each). The ends were cut back, 8 bases at V and 0 bases at J, with 13 bases in the middle. Germline V gene sequence: CDR1 ENHRY, CDR2 SYGVKD. There are 15 residues in the CDR3.

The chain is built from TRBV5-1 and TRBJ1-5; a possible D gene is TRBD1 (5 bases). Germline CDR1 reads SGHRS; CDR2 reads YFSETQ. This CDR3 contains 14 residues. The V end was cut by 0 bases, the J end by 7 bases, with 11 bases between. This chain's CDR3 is CASSLGGKGQPQHF. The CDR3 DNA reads TGCGCCAGCAGCTTGGGGGGTAAGGGGCAGCCCCAGCATTTT.

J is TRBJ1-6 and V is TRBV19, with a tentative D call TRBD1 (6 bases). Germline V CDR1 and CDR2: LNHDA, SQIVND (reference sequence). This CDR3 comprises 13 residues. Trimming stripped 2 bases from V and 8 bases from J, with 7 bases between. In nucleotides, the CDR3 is TGTGCCAGTAGTATAAGGGGGGATTCACCCCTCCACTTT. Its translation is CASSIRGDSPLHF. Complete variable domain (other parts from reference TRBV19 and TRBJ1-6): DGGITQSPKYLFRKEGQNVTLSCEQNLNHDAMYWYRQDPGQGLRLIYYSQIVNDFQKGDIAEGYSVSREKKESFPLTVTSAQKNPTAFYLCASSIRGDSPLHFGNGTRLTVT.

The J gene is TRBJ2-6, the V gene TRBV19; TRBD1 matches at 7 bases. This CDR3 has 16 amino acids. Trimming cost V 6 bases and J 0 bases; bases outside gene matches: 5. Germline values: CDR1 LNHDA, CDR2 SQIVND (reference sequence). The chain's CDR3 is CASRVGQHSGANVLTF. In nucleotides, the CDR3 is TGTGCCAGTAGAGTGGGACAGCACTCTGGGGCCAACGTCCTGACTTTC.

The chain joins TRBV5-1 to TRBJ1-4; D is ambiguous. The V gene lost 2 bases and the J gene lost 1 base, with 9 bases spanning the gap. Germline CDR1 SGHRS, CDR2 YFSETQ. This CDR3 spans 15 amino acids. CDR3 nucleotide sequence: TGCGCCAGCAGCTTACCGGGTCTAACTAATGAAAAACTGTTTTTT. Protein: CASSLPGLTNEKLFF.

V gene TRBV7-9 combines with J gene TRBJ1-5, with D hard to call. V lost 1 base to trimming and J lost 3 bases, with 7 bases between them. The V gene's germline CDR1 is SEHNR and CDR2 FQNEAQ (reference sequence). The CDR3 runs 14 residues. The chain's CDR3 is CASSLGEINQPQHF. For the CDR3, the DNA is TGTGCCAGCAGCTTAGGCGAGATCAATCAGCCCCAGCATTTT.

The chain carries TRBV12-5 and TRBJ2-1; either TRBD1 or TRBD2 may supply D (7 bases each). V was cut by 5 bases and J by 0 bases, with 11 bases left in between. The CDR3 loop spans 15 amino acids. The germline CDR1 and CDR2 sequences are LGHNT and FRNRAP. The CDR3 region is CASGPGGGSYNEQFF. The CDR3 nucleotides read TGTGCTAGTGGTCCAGGGGGGGGCTCCTACAATGAGCAGTTCTTC. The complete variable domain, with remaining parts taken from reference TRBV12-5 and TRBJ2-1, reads DARVTQTPRHKVTEMGQEVTMRCQPILGHNTVFWYRQTMMQGLELLAYFRNRAPLDDSGMPKDRFSAEMPDATLATLKIQPSEPRDSAVYFCASGPGGGSYNEQFFGPGTRLTVL.

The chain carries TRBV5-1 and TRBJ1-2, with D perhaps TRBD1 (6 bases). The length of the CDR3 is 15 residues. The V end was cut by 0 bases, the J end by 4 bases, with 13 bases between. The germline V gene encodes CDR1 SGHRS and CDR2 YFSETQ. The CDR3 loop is CASSLGGGDGYGYTF. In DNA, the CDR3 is TGCGCCAGCAGCTTGGGAGGGGGTGATGGCTATGGCTACACCTTC.

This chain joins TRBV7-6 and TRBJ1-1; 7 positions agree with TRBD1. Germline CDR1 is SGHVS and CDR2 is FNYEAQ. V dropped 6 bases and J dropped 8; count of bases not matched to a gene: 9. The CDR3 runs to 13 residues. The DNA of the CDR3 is TGTGCCAGCAGGCAAATCTCGGACAGGGAAGCTTTCTTT. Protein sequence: CASRQISDREAFF.

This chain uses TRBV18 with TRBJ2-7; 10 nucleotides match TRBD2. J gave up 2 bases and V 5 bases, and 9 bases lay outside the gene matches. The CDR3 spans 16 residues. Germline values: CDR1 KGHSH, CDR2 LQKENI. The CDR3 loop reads CASSGSGRAAPYEQYF. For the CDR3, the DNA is TGTGCCAGCTCAGGCAGCGGGAGGGCCGCCCCCTACGAGCAGTACTTC.

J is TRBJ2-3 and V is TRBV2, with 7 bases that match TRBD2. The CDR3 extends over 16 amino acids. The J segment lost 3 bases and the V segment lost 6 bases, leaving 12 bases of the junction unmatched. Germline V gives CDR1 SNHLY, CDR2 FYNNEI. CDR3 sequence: CASSGVAGAGTDTQYF. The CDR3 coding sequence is TGTGCCAGCAGCGGAGTGGCGGGAGCTGGGACAGATACGCAGTATTTT. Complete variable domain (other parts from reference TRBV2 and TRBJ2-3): EPEVTQTPSHQVTQMGQEVILRCVPISNHLYFYWYRQILGQKVEFLVSFYNNEISEKSEIFDDQFSVERPDGSNFTLKIRSTKLEDSAMYFCASSGVAGAGTDTQYFGPGTRLTVL.

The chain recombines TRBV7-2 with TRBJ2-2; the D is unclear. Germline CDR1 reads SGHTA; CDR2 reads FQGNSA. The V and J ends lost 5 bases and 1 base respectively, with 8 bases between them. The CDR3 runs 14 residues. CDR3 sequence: CASSAALNTGELFF. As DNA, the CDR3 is TGTGCCAGCAGCGCGGCCCTGAACACCGGGGAGCTGTTTTTT.

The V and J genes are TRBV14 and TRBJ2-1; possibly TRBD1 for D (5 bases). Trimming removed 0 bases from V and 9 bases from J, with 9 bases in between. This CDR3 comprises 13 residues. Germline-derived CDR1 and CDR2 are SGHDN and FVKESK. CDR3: CASSQDLRGEQFF. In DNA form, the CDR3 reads TGTGCCAGCAGCCAAGACTTAAGGGGTGAGCAGTTCTTC.

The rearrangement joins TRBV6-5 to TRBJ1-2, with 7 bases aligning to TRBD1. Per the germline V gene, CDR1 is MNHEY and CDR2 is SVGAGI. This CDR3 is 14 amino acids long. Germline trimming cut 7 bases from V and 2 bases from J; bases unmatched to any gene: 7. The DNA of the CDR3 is TGTGCCAGCACATCTGGGACAGCCAACTATGGCTACACCTTC. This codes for CASTSGTANYGYTF.

The CDR3 is CASSEPGASGSASEQFF. In DNA, the CDR3 is TGTGCCAGCAGCGAGCCCGGGGCCAGCGGGAGCGCGAGTGAGCAGTTCTTC. The chain carries TRBV9 and TRBJ2-1; 8 nucleotides align to TRBD2. The CDR3 is made up of 17 amino acids. V dropped 3 bases and J dropped 9; count of bases not matched to a gene: 17. Per the germline V gene, CDR1 is SGDLS and CDR2 is YYNGEE.

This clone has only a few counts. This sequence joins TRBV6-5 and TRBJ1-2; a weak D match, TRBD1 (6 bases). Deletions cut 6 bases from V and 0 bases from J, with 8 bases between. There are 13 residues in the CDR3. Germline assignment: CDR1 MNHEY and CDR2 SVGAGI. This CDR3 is CASRQGANYGYTF. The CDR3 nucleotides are TGTGCCAGCAGACAGGGAGCTAACTATGGCTACACCTTC.

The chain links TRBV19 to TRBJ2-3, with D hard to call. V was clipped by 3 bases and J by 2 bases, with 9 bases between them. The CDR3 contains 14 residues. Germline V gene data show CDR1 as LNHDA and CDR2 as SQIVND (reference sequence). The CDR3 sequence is CASSIADPTDTQYF. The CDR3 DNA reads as TGTGCCAGTAGTATCGCCGACCCCACAGATACGCAGTATTTT.

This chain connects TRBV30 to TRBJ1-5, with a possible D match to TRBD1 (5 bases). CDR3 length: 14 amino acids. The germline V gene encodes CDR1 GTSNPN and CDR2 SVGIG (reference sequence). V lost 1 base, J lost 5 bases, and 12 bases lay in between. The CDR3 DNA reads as TGTGCCTGGAGTGCCCTGACAGTAGATCAGCCCCAGCATTTT. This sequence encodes CAWSALTVDQPQHF.

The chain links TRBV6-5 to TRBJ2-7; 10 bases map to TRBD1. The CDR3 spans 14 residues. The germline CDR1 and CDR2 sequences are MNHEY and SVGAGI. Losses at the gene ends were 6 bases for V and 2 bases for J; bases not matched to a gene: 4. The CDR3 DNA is TGTGCCAGCAGGGGGACAGGGGTAACCTACGAGCAGTACTTC. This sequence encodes CASRGTGVTYEQYF.